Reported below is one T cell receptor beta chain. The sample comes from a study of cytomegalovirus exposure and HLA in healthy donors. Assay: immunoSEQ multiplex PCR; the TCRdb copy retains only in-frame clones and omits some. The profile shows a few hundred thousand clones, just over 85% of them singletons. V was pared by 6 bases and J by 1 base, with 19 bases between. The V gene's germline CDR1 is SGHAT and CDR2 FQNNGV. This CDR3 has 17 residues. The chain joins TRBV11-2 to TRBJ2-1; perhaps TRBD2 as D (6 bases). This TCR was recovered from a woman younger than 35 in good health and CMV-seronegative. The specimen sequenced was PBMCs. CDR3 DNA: TGTGCCAGCAGTCCCTCGACTAGTGCGAAATCCTACAATGAGCAGTTCTTC. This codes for CASSPSTSAKSYNEQFF. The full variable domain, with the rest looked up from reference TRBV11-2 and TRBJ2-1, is EAGVAQSPRYKIIEKRQSVAFWCNPISGHATLYWYQQILGQGPKLLIQFQNNGVVDDSQLPKDRFSAERLKGVDSTLKIQPAKLEDSAVYLCASSPSTSAKSYNEQFFGPGTRLTVL.